The clone carrying this T cell receptor beta chain was found many times. This entry is derived from a study of CD8 T cells in ankylosing spondylitis. Using its own MiXCR run on the 5' RACE reads, TCRdb lists one record per CDR3 protein. The data contain under 400,000 distinct CDR3 sequences, under 14% of them singletons. This CDR3 region has 16 residues. Trimming took 1 base from V and 7 from J, leaving 14 bases between them. This sequence joins TRBV12-3 or TRBV12-4 and TRBJ1-6, with a possible D match to TRBD1 (5 bases). Sequences were obtained from blood, either unsorted or a sorted T cell fraction (not recorded which). This TCR was sampled from a female donor with ankylosing spondylitis or in good health (not recorded which). CDR3 amino acids: CASSLEADRINSPLHF. DNA for the CDR3: TGTGCCAGCAGTTTAGAGGCAGACAGAATAAATTCACCCCTCCACTTT.